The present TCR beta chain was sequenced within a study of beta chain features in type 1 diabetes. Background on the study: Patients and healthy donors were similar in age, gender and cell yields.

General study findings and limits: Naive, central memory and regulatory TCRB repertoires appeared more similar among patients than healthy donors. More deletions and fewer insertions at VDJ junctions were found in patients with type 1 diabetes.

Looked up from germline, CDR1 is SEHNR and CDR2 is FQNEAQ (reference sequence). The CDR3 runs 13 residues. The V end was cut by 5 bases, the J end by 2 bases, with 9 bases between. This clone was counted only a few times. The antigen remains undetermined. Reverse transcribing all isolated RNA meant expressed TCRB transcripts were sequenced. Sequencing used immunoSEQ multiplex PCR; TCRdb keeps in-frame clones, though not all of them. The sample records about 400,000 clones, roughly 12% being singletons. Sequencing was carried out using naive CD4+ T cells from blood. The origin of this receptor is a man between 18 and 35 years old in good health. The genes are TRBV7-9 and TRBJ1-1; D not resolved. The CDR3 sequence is CASSGDTNTEAFF. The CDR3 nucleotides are TGTGCCAGCAGCGGTGACACAAACACTGAAGCTTTCTTT.